The 16 T cell receptor beta chains presented below share a single source sample, sequenced in a study of graft-versus-host responses after intestinal transplantation. The antigens these receptors bind are not known. Method: immunoSEQ multiplex PCR; TCRdb's copy keeps in-frame clones and lacks some. The sample records more than 95,000 clones, roughly 87% being singletons. Specimen: unstimulated CD4+ T cells sorted from spleen or lymph node cells, collected before intestinal transplant. All receptors derive from a human donor who received an intestinal transplant.

The chain links TRBV6-5 to TRBJ1-3; D remains unclear. Germline CDR1 and CDR2: MNHEY and SVGAGI. V was shortened by 0 bases and J by 4 bases, with 13 bases between the two germline ends. The CDR3 has 16 residues. CDR3 coding DNA: TGTGCCAGCAGTTACTCTACATTGGCCATGGGAAACACCATATATTTT. This translates into CASSYSTLAMGNTIYF.

The sample holds one count of this clone. V usage is TRBV6-5 and J usage is TRBJ1-1, with D uncertain. Per germline, CDR1 MNHEY and CDR2 SVGAGI. The CDR3 runs to 14 residues. Trimming removed 0 bases from V and 3 bases from J, with 8 bases in between. Here the CDR3 reads CASSYSRRYTEAFF. CDR3 DNA sequence: TGTGCCAGCAGTTACTCTCGGCGGTACACTGAAGCTTTCTTT.

The V gene is TRBV6-5, the J gene TRBJ1-1, with no clear D. The germline V and J ends were trimmed by 5 bases and 0 bases, with 10 bases remaining between them. This CDR3 is built from 14 residues. Germline values: CDR1 MNHEY, CDR2 SVGAGI. The CDR3 bases are TGTGCCAGCAGTGAACCAAACCTGAACACTGAAGCTTTCTTT. Translation gives CASSEPNLNTEAFF.

The chain has TRBV11-2 and TRBJ2-7, with a possible D match to TRBD2 (5 bases). The CDR3 loop spans 15 amino acids. Germline V gene lookup returns CDR1 SGHAT and CDR2 FQNNGV. V gave up 5 bases and J gave up 2 bases, with 16 bases separating them. This CDR3 reads CASSPRRGLTYEQYF. CDR3 nucleotides: TGTGCCAGCAGCCCGAGACGGGGATTGACCTACGAGCAGTACTTC.

The chain employs TRBV5-1 and TRBJ1-2, with TRBD1 as a possible D gene (6 bases). CDR3 size: 15 residues. Germline V gene data show CDR1 as SGHRS and CDR2 as YFSETQ. V gave up 3 bases and J gave up 4 bases, with 16 bases separating them. CDR3 bases: TGCGCCAGCAGCTCGCGGGCGTCAGGGGTCTATGGCTACACCTTC. This gives the protein CASSSRASGVYGYTF.

V usage is TRBV7-6 and J usage is TRBJ2-3; TRBD2 is a possible D gene (5 bases). Trimming took off 0 bases at V and 0 bases at J, with 10 bases between the two ends. There are 16 residues in the CDR3. The germline V gene has CDR1 SGHVS and CDR2 FNYEAQ. Here the CDR3 reads CASSLARVPSTDTQYF. CDR3 DNA sequence: TGTGCCAGCAGCTTAGCGCGGGTTCCCAGCACAGATACGCAGTATTTT.

J is TRBJ2-3 and V is TRBV7-6; maybe TRBD2 (6 bases). V lost 5 bases, J lost 4 bases, and 13 bases lay in between. The CDR3 length is 14 residues. Germline CDR1 is SGHVS and CDR2 is FNYEAQ. CDR3 loop: CASSLGTPPDTQYF. CDR3 nucleotide sequence: TGTGCCAGCAGCCTCGGGACTCCGCCAGATACGCAGTATTTT.

The V gene is TRBV5-6, the J gene TRBJ1-2, with no clear D. Trimming took 3 bases from V and 7 from J, leaving 10 bases between them. CDR1 SGHDT and CDR2 YYEEEE come from the germline V gene. The CDR3 covers 12 residues. The CDR3 DNA reads TGTGCCAGCAGCTCCCGTAGAGGTGGCTACACCTTC. It specifies CASSSRRGGYTF.

This clone was recorded once. This CDR3 is also generated by other DNA sequences in the sample. This chain connects TRBV18 to TRBJ1-3; D may be TRBD1 (5 bases). The CDR3 is 20 residues long. The germline V and J ends were trimmed by 1 base and 0 bases, with 22 bases remaining between them. Germline loops: CDR1 KGHSH, CDR2 LQKENI. CDR3 in amino acids: CASSPLVRSSGPNSGNTIYF. Written as DNA, the CDR3 is TGTGCCAGCTCACCACTCGTACGGTCATCGGGGCCAAACTCTGGAAACACCATATATTTT.

The chain couples TRBV2 to TRBJ2-7; D is unclear. The CDR3 spans 15 residues. From germline, CDR1 is SNHLY and CDR2 FYNNEI. V was trimmed by 4 bases and J by 3 bases, leaving 16 bases between them. CDR3 protein: CASSAGPALGYEQYF. CDR3 DNA: TGTGCCAGCAGTGCAGGTCCAGCGCTGGGCTACGAGCAGTACTTC.

The rearrangement links TRBV4-1 to TRBJ2-7; 8 nucleotides line up with TRBD2. The CDR3 contains 15 residues. CDR1 MGHRA and CDR2 YSYEKL come from the germline V gene. With V trimmed by 0 bases and J by 0 bases, 1 base remained unmatched. The CDR3 here is CASSQESGSSYEQYF. CDR3 sequence (DNA): TGCGCCAGCAGCCAAGAAAGCGGGAGCTCCTACGAGCAGTACTTC.

The CDR3 sequence: CASRQLLSVSSYNEQFF. CDR3 coding DNA: TGTGCCAGCAGGCAGCTTCTAAGCGTTAGCTCCTACAATGAGCAGTTCTTC. J is TRBJ2-1 and V is TRBV27; D gene unclear. V lost 6 bases and J 0 bases, leaving 18 bases between the germline ends. The CDR3 contains 17 residues. The V gene's germline CDR1 is MNHEY and CDR2 SMNVEV (reference sequence).

The J gene is TRBJ1-5, the V gene TRBV5-1; no firm D call. Germline loops: CDR1 SGHRS, CDR2 YFSETQ. This CDR3 spans 15 amino acids. The V and J ends lost 0 bases and 0 bases respectively, with 7 bases between them. The DNA of the CDR3 is TGCGCCAGCAGCTTGGCGCCTTATAGCAATCAGCCCCAGCATTTT. Amino acid sequence: CASSLAPYSNQPQHF.

The chain is built from TRBV2 and TRBJ2-1, with a tentative D call TRBD2 (5 bases). The CDR3 length is 17 residues. With 7 bases removed from V and 0 bases from J, the gap between germline ends came to 19 bases. Germline assignment: CDR1 SNHLY and CDR2 FYNNEI. CDR3 nucleotide sequence: TGTGCCAGCAACTTTGGGAGCTTACTAAGCTCCTACAATGAGCAGTTCTTC. Protein product: CASNFGSLLSSYNEQFF.

This clone showed up just once. Different DNA sequences within this sample yield the same CDR3. The chain couples TRBV6-5 to TRBJ1-4, with TRBD1 as a possible D gene (5 bases). The CDR3 consists of 15 residues. CDR1 and CDR2 from the germline V gene are MNHEY and SVGAGI. The V gene lost 6 bases and the J gene lost 2 bases, with 13 bases spanning the gap. The CDR3 DNA reads as TGTGCCAGCAGCTCAGGGTTAGCGACTAATGAAAAACTGTTTTTT. Translated, it gives CASSSGLATNEKLFF.

The chain employs TRBV9 and TRBJ2-3; D is unclear. Trimming took off 2 bases at V and 2 bases at J, with 12 bases between the two ends. The V gene's germline CDR1 is SGDLS and CDR2 YYNGEE. The CDR3 consists of 15 residues. In nucleotides, the CDR3 is TGTGCCAGCAGCGTTTTAAGTGGATCCACAGATACGCAGTATTTT. Translated, it gives CASSVLSGSTDTQYF.